This TCR beta chain was captured by sequencing in a study of regulatory T cells in long-lasting Graves disease. Broader study findings: Accuracy could have been hurt by small sample size. Under persistent disease, TRBV28, TRBJ1-2 and TRBJ2-5 were used preferentially.

For this clonotype: Its target is not known.

V lost 6 bases to trimming and J lost 8 bases, with 16 bases between them. Germline CDR1 and CDR2: MNHNS and SASEGT. This CDR3 is built from 14 residues. The time point denotes: newly diagnosed GD, antithyroid drugs for less than 3 months. Following extraction of RNA from PBMCs, that RNA was used to make the TCR library. In building TCR beta libraries, iRepertoire HTBI primers were used together with Arm-PCR of CDR3 regions. MiXCR was run by TCRdb on the multiplex PCR reads, yielding one entry per CDR3 protein. In the table there are 400,000 to 500,000 distinct CDR3 sequences, 12% to 15% of which are singletons. The same specimen was also included in a second study, on T cells in Graves' hyperthyroidism and ophthalmopathy. From that report: The TCR CDR3 was amplified in a first-round RT-PCR using the HTBI primer set.

The sequence was obtained from a woman aged 45-65 years with Graves disease. J is TRBJ1-4 and V is TRBV6-1; D unclear. This sample comprised peripheral blood mononuclear cells (PBMCs), obtained at new diagnosis, from a patient treated with antithyroid drugs. The CDR3 loop is CASRPGGDGEKLFF. DNA for the CDR3: TGTGCCAGCAGGCCGGGCGGCGATGGGGAAAAACTGTTTTTT.